This T cell receptor (beta chain) derives from a study of Graves' ophthalmopathy and Graves' hyperthyroidism. Study findings and constraints: Researchers report that a 13-signature model separated ophthalmopathy from stable hyperthyroidism, posting about 88% sensitivity and 65% to 82% specificity.

This clonotype was observed at least ten times. Its target is unknown. Trimming left V 7 bases short and J 4 bases short, with 16 bases between. The CDR3 runs 14 residues. From germline, CDR1 is MNHNS and CDR2 SASEGT. The sequenced template was RNA, covering the TCR beta CDR3 region. HTBI primers primed a first-round RT-PCR, and a second-round multiplex PCR followed. TCRdb ran MiXCR on the multiplex PCR reads and lists one entry per CDR3 protein. The data hold about 380,000 distinct CDR3 sequences, with 15% observed a single time. The sample was peripheral blood. The TCR sequence derives from a woman aged 18-29 years with stable Graves' hyperthyroidism. The gene calls are TRBV6-1 and TRBJ1-1; the D gene is possibly TRBD1 (5 bases). The CDR3 reads CASKVDFGGTEAFF. The DNA of the CDR3 is TGTGCCAGCAAAGTTGATTTCGGGGGCACTGAAGCTTTCTTT.